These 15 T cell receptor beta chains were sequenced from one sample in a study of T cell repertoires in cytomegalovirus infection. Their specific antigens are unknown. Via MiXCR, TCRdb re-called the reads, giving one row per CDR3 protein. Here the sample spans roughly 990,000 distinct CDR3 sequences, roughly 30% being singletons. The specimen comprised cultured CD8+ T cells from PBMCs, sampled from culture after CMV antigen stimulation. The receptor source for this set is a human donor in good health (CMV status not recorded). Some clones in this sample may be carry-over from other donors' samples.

The CDR3 DNA reads as TGTGCCAGCAGTTTTCTCTCCCCGGGACATCGTCAGCCCCAGCATTTT. Its protein product is CASSFLSPGHRQPQHF. The genes are TRBV28 and TRBJ1-5; D might be TRBD1 (6 bases). Germline lookup yields CDR1 MDHEN and CDR2 SYDVKM. This CDR3 region has 16 residues. V lost 3 bases and J lost 6, with 18 bases in between.

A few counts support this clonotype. As DNA, the CDR3 is TGTGCCAGCACCCGGGAGGCAGACTACGAGCAGTACTTC. Its protein is CASTREADYEQYF. V is TRBV13 and J is TRBJ2-7, with 7 bases aligning to TRBD2. Germline assignment: CDR1 PRHDT and CDR2 FYEKMQ (reference sequence). The CDR3 is 13 residues long. V shed 7 bases and J 3 bases; nucleotides not matched to a gene: 6.

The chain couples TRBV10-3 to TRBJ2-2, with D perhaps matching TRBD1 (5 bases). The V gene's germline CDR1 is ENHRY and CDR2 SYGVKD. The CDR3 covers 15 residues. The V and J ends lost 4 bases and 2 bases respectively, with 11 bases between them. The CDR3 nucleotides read TGTGCCATCAGTGTGGTTCAGGGTAACACCGGGGAGCTGTTTTTT. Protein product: CAISVVQGNTGELFF.

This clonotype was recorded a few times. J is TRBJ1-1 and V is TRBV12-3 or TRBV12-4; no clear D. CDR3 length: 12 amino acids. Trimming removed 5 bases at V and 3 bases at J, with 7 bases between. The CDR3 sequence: CASSTLYTEAFF. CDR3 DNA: TGTGCCAGCAGTACTCTGTACACTGAAGCTTTCTTT.

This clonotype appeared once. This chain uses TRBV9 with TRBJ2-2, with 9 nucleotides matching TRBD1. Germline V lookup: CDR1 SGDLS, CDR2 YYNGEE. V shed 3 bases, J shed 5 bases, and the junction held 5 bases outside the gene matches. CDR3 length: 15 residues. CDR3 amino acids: CASSDRTGVTGELFF. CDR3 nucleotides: TGTGCCAGCAGCGATCGGACAGGGGTTACCGGGGAGCTGTTTTTT.

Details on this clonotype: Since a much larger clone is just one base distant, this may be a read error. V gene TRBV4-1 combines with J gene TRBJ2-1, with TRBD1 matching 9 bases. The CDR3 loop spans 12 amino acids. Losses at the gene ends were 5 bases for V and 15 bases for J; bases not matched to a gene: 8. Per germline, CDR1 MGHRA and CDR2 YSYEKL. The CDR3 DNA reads TGCGCCAGCAGCAAAGGGACAGGGTTACCGTTCTTC. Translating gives CASSKGTGLPFF.

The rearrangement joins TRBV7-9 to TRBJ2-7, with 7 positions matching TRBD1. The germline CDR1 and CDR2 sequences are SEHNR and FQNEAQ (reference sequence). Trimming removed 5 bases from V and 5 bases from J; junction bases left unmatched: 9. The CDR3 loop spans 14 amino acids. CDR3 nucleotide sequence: TGTGCCAGCAGCCCCCTGGGACAGAGCCACGAGCAGTACTTC. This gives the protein CASSPLGQSHEQYF.

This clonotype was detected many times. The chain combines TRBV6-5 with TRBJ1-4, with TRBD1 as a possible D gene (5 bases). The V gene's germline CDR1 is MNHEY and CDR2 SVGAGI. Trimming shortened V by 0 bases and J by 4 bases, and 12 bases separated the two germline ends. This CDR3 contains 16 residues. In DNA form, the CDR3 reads TGTGCCAGCAGTTACTCGATCGGGGGAGATAATGAAAAACTGTTTTTT. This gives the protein CASSYSIGGDNEKLFF.

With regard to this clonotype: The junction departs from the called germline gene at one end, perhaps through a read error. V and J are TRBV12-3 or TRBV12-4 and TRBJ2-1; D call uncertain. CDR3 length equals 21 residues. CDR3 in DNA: TGTGCCAACAGTTTGGGCCCCCCGGACCGGGCGGTTGGAGTATCATACAATGAGCAGTTCTTC. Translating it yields CANSLGPPDRAVGVSYNEQFF.

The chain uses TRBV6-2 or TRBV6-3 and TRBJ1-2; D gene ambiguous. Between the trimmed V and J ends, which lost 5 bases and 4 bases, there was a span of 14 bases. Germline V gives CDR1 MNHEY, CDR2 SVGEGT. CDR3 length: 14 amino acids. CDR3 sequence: CASSVARGSYGYTF. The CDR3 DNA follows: TGTGCCAGCAGTGTTGCGAGAGGTAGCTATGGCTACACCTTC.

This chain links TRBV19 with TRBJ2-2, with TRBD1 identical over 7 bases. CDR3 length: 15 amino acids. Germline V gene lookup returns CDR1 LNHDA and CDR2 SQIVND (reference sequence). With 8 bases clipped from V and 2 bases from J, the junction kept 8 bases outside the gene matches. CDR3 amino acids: CASAVGTDNTGELFF. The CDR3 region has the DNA TGTGCCAGTGCCGTCGGGACAGATAACACCGGGGAGCTGTTTTTT.

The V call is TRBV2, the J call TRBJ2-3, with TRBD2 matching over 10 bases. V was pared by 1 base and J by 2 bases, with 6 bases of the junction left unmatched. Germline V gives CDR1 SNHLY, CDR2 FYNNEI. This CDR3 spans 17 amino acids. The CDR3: CASSEGGAGGNTDTQYF. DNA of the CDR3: TGTGCCAGCAGTGAAGGGGGAGCGGGGGGGAACACAGATACGCAGTATTTT.

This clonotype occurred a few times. In DNA form, the CDR3 reads TGTGCCAGCAGCTCAGCCGGGACTCCACGCTACGAGCAGTACTTC. Amino acids: CASSSAGTPRYEQYF. The chain couples TRBV7-9 to TRBJ2-7; the D gene is possibly TRBD2 (6 bases). The CDR3 consists of 15 residues. The V gene lost 4 bases and the J gene lost 3 bases, with 16 bases spanning the gap. Germline CDR1 and CDR2: SEHNR and FQNEAQ (reference sequence).

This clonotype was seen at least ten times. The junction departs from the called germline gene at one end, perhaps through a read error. CDR3 coding DNA: TGTGCCAGCAGCTTAGCGAACACTGAAGCTTTCTTT. This codes for CASSLANTEAFF. The chain combines TRBV5-1 with TRBJ1-1; D not certain. CDR1 is SGHRS and CDR2 is YFSETQ in the germline V gene. This CDR3 has 12 residues.

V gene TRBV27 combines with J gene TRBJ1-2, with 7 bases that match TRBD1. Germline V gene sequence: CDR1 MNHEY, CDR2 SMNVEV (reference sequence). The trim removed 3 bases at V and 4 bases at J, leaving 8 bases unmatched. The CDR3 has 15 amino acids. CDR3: CASSLTQTGFYGYTF. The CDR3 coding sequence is TGTGCCAGCAGTTTGACTCAGACAGGGTTCTATGGCTACACCTTC.